These 10 T cell receptor beta chains came from one sample sequenced in a study of blood T cells in healthy people across ages. Next came a second PCR, run for roughly 6 to 11 cycles, which used a sample-barcoded 5' primer along with a J-beta primer mix. TCRdb reanalysed the 5' RACE reads using MiXCR and keeps one entry per CDR3 protein. The sample records roughly 1,100,000 distinct CDR3 sequences, approximately 25% being singletons. The same data also contributed to another study, on T cells of mothers and their children.

Sequences were obtained from blood. These receptor sequences come from a girl aged 2-10 years in good health.

The J gene is TRBJ2-5, the V gene TRBV11-1, with D perhaps TRBD2 (6 bases). The CDR3 contains 19 residues. Trimming left V 1 base short and J 2 bases short, with 23 bases between. Germline V lookup: CDR1 SGHAT, CDR2 FQDESV (reference sequence). CDR3 in amino acids: CASSLGGGEALKKQETQYF. The CDR3 DNA reads TGTGCCAGCAGCTTAGGTGGCGGGGAGGCCCTGAAGAAACAAGAGACCCAGTACTTC.

V and J are TRBV5-1 and TRBJ1-1; 7 bases are shared with TRBD1. This CDR3 is 16 amino acids long. The V gene end was trimmed by 4 bases and the J gene end by 0 bases; junction bases not matched to a gene: 9. Germline lookup yields CDR1 SGHRS and CDR2 YFSETQ. The DNA of the CDR3 is TGCGCCAGCAGCCCCGGGACAGTGCTCATGAACACTGAAGCTTTCTTT. Amino acid sequence: CASSPGTVLMNTEAFF.

This CDR3 reads CSARDPTGVVHGYTF. The CDR3 DNA reads TGCAGTGCTAGAGATCCAACAGGGGTAGTCCATGGCTACACCTTC. The J gene is TRBJ1-2, the V gene TRBV20-1; 7 bases map to TRBD1. J was trimmed by 6 bases and V by 0 bases; bases with no gene match: 10. The length of the CDR3 is 15 residues. CDR1 DFQATT and CDR2 SNEGSKA come from the germline V gene (reference sequence).

V and J are TRBV28 and TRBJ2-2; D tentatively fits TRBD1 or TRBD2 (6 bases each). Trimming stripped 4 bases from V and 8 bases from J, with 23 bases between. The CDR3 runs 17 residues. Per the germline V gene, CDR1 is MDHEN and CDR2 is SYDVKM. CDR3 DNA sequence: TGTGCCAGCAGTTCCACCCACTCGGGGGCGATGCAAGGGGAGCTGTTTTTT. Translating gives CASSSTHSGAMQGELFF.

To note about this clonotype: A read error may produce the germline difference seen at one junction end. The chain employs TRBV28 and TRBJ1-1; D not certain. CDR1 and CDR2 (germline): MDHEN, SYDVKM. The CDR3 contains 14 residues. The CDR3 DNA is TGCGCCAGCAGACCAAGAGAGGTGAACACTGAAGCTTTCTTT. Residues: CASRPREVNTEAFF.

This clonotype was seen a handful of times. The chain links TRBV5-1 to TRBJ2-6; D uncertain. Trimming shortened V by 3 bases and J by 2 bases, and 9 bases separated the two germline ends. CDR1 and CDR2 (germline): SGHRS, YFSETQ. The CDR3 covers 15 residues. The CDR3 loop reads CASSSVPAGANVLTF. The DNA of the CDR3 is TGCGCCAGCAGCTCCGTCCCGGCTGGGGCCAACGTCCTGACTTTC. Variable domain in full (rest from reference TRBV5-1 and TRBJ2-6): KAGVTQTPRYLIKTRGQQVTLSCSPISGHRSVSWYQQTPGQGLQFLFEYFSETQRNKGNFPGRFSGRQFSNSRSEMNVSTLELGDSALYLCASSSVPAGANVLTFGAGSRLTVL.

J is TRBJ1-2 and V is TRBV28; 7 nucleotides align to TRBD1. The trim removed 1 base at V and 4 bases at J, leaving 12 bases unmatched. CDR1 MDHEN and CDR2 SYDVKM come from the germline V gene. The CDR3 has 17 residues. DNA for the CDR3: TGTGCCAGCAGTTTATCGGCCAGGGGGGGGTTTTTCTATGGCTACACCTTC. Amino acid sequence: CASSLSARGGFFYGYTF.

The genes are TRBV4-3 and TRBJ2-1; TRBD2 might be the D (5 bases). V lost 6 bases to trimming and J lost 0 bases, with 18 bases between them. The CDR3 consists of 17 residues. CDR1 and CDR2 from the germline V gene are LGHNA and YSLEER. CDR3 coding DNA: TGCGCCAGCAGTTTTGAGCCGACGGGAAGCTCCTACAATGAGCAGTTCTTC. This encodes CASSFEPTGSSYNEQFF.

This clonotype came up many times. The chain has TRBV6-5 and TRBJ2-1, with TRBD2 identical over 7 bases. V gave up 0 bases and J gave up 0 bases; unmatched junction bases: 5. Germline CDR1 MNHEY, CDR2 SVGAGI. The CDR3 sequence is 17 residues long. The CDR3 DNA reads as TGTGCCAGCAGTTACTCAACTAGCGATAGCTCCTACAATGAGCAGTTCTTC. This gives the protein CASSYSTSDSSYNEQFF.

The rearrangement links TRBV20-1 to TRBJ1-2, with D tentatively TRBD1 (6 bases). Trimming took off 1 base at V and 4 bases at J, with 10 bases between the two ends. This CDR3 is built from 13 residues. CDR1 is DFQATT, CDR2 SNEGSKA, per germline (reference sequence). CDR3 sequence (DNA): TGCAGTGCTAGAGTCTCGGACAGCTATGGCTACACCTTC. Its translation: CSARVSDSYGYTF.